The following is a TCR beta chain sequence with its context. This sample is part of a study of blood T cell repertoires in COVID-19. Study at large: The origin of the acute and convalescent COVID-19 samples was the United States, Italy and Spain. PBMCs, B-cell-depleted T cells, or T cells provided the cDNA or gDNA that made up the material.

This CDR3 region has 15 residues. J lost 1 base, V lost 7 bases, and 7 bases had no gene match. Germline CDR1 LNHDA, CDR2 SQIVND (reference sequence). How the authors handled the data: Reference gene primer amplification gave estimated nucleated cell counts. Method: immunoSEQ multiplex PCR; TCRdb's copy keeps in-frame clones and lacks some. Clonal size and the V and J genes are those of that table, whereas D and trimming came from the DNA. The sample lists 150,000 to 180,000 clones, about 90% occurring once. The sequence came from a man aged 50 to 60 with acute or convalescent COVID-19. Sequencing was carried out using peripheral blood. The chain uses TRBV19 and TRBJ1-1; 9 nucleotides agree with TRBD1. The CDR3 nucleotides read TGTGCCAGTAAGAATCGGGACAGGGAGAACACTGAAGCTTTCTTT. Translation: CASKNRDRENTEAFF.